Presented here are 27 T cell receptor beta chains from one specimen sequenced in a study of control samples from healthy donors and cancer patients. The table came from immunoSEQ multiplex PCR; TCRdb's copy has only in-frame clones and leaves some out. The sample shows roughly 120,000 clones, 85% to 95% of them seen only once. Sequencing was carried out using PBMCs. These receptors originate from a man over 45 with head and neck cancer.

CDR3: CASSDSGSNEAFF. Written as DNA, the CDR3 is TGTGCCAGCAGTGACTCTGGCAGTAATGAAGCTTTCTTT. The V gene is TRBV6-4, the J gene TRBJ1-1; D gene ambiguous. Germline lookup yields CDR1 MRHNA and CDR2 SNTAGT. The CDR3 covers 13 residues. V lost 0 bases and J 7 bases, leaving 9 bases between the germline ends.

The CDR3 bases are TGTGCCAGCAGCCAAGACCCTAGCGGGGGGGGCCGGGAGCTGTTTTTT. This translates into CASSQDPSGGGRELFF. The rearrangement uses TRBV3-1 (or the pseudogene TRBV3-2) and TRBJ2-2; TRBD2 aligns across 12 bases. CDR1 is LGHDT, CDR2 YNNKEL, per germline (reference sequence). The junction had 5 bases not matched to a gene; V was cut back by 0 bases and J by 9 bases. This CDR3 region has 16 residues.

This chain joins TRBV6-4 and TRBJ1-1; D is ambiguous. This CDR3 comprises 13 residues. The V and J ends lost 6 bases and 0 bases respectively, with 8 bases between them. Germline loops: CDR1 MRHNA, CDR2 SNTAGT. The CDR3 DNA is TGTGCCAGCAGCTTAGAGATGAACACTGAAGCTTTCTTT. Its protein product is CASSLEMNTEAFF.

V and J are TRBV4-3 and TRBJ1-1; 7 nucleotides match TRBD1. Trimming cost V 3 bases and J 6 bases; bases outside gene matches: 13. Looked up from germline, CDR1 is LGHNA and CDR2 is YSLEER. This CDR3 comprises 16 residues. CDR3 coding DNA: TGCGCCAGCAGCCAGACAGACAGGGACGGGAGCGCTGAAGCTTTCTTT. Amino acids: CASSQTDRDGSAEAFF.

This chain joins TRBV5-1 and TRBJ1-1; 9 bases fit TRBD1. The CDR3 sequence is 14 residues long. With 4 bases clipped from V and 5 bases from J, the junction kept 6 bases outside the gene matches. Germline values: CDR1 SGHRS, CDR2 YFSETQ. CDR3 loop: CASSLYRGRTEAFF. In nucleotides, the CDR3 is TGCGCCAGCAGCCTCTACAGGGGGCGAACTGAAGCTTTCTTT.

The chain is built from TRBV28 and TRBJ1-4; D is perhaps TRBD1 (6 bases). The CDR3 has 14 amino acids. From germline, CDR1 is MDHEN and CDR2 SYDVKM. V lost 4 bases and J 8 bases, leaving 14 bases between the germline ends. This CDR3 reads CASSSQGKIEKLFF. CDR3 coding DNA: TGTGCCAGCAGTTCTCAGGGGAAGATAGAAAAACTGTTTTTT.

This chain joins TRBV13 and TRBJ2-1, with D maybe TRBD1 (6 bases). Looked up from germline, CDR1 is PRHDT and CDR2 is FYEKMQ (reference sequence). CDR3 length: 12 amino acids. V lost 1 base, J lost 10 bases, and 8 bases lay in between. The CDR3 loop is CASSLDGGEQFF. The CDR3 nucleotides are TGTGCCAGCAGCTTAGATGGGGGCGAGCAGTTCTTC.

The gene calls are TRBV6-2 or TRBV6-3 and TRBJ2-1; D remains ambiguous. CDR1 and CDR2 from the germline V gene are MNHEY and SVGEGT. Deletions cut 0 bases from V and 9 bases from J, with 15 bases between. The CDR3 is made up of 15 amino acids. CDR3 DNA: TGTGCCAGCAGTTACTCTGCCTACGCCGGCGGTGAGCAGTTCTTC. It yields the protein CASSYSAYAGGEQFF.

This rearrangement joins TRBV7-2 to TRBJ2-4; weak D call: TRBD2 (6 bases). The CDR3 is 13 amino acids. The germline gives CDR1 SGHTA, CDR2 FQGNSA. Deletions cut 4 bases from V and 5 bases from J, with 9 bases between. The CDR3 here is CASSSRLENIQYF. As DNA, the CDR3 is TGTGCCAGCAGCTCTCGACTAGAAAACATTCAGTACTTC.

This chain joins TRBV5-4 and TRBJ2-5, with D possibly TRBD1 on 6 matching bases. V lost 2 bases and J 1 base, leaving 9 bases between the germline ends. CDR3 length: 14 amino acids. The germline V gene encodes CDR1 SGHNT and CDR2 YYREEE (reference sequence). CDR3 amino acids: CASSFRQAQETQYF. The CDR3 nucleotides read TGTGCCAGCAGCTTTCGACAGGCCCAAGAGACCCAGTACTTC.

V and J are TRBV11-2 and TRBJ2-3; either TRBD1 or TRBD2 may fit D (6 bases each). Per germline, CDR1 SGHAT and CDR2 FQNNGV. Between the trimmed V and J ends, which lost 5 bases and 2 bases, there was a span of 17 bases. The CDR3 length is 16 residues. The CDR3 DNA follows: TGTGCCAGCAGCCCGGGAAGAGGGGGGCCCACAGATACGCAGTATTTT. Its protein product is CASSPGRGGPTDTQYF.

The rearrangement joins TRBV6-4 to TRBJ1-1; D is undetermined. Germline CDR1 reads MRHNA; CDR2 reads SNTAGT. The CDR3 sequence is 13 residues long. The V end was cut by 0 bases, the J end by 0 bases, with 2 bases between. The CDR3 loop reads CASSDSLNTEAFF. The CDR3 nucleotides read TGTGCCAGCAGTGACTCCTTGAACACTGAAGCTTTCTTT.

The chain carries TRBV9 and TRBJ2-7; 9 nucleotides line up with TRBD2. Germline values: CDR1 SGDLS, CDR2 YYNGEE. The CDR3 sequence is 15 residues long. Trimming at V came to 4 bases and at J to 3 bases, leaving 8 bases not matched to a gene. The CDR3 DNA reads as TGTGCCAGCAGCCCGCGGACTAGCGCCTACTACGAGCAGTACTTC. This codes for CASSPRTSAYYEQYF.

This chain uses TRBV6-5 with TRBJ1-5; D gene unclear. The CDR3 length is 14 residues. The V end lost 5 bases, the J end lost 6 bases, and 14 bases lay between the germline ends. CDR1 and CDR2 from the germline V gene are MNHEY and SVGAGI. CDR3 in amino acids: CASSPLRSVQPQHF. CDR3 nucleotide sequence: TGTGCCAGCAGTCCCCTCCGAAGCGTTCAGCCCCAGCATTTT.

This sequence joins TRBV5-6 and TRBJ1-4, with 9 bases aligning to TRBD1. This CDR3 has 17 residues. Germline trimming cut 3 bases from V and 3 bases from J; bases unmatched to any gene: 9. The germline V gene encodes CDR1 SGHDT and CDR2 YYEEEE. CDR3 sequence (DNA): TGTGCCAGCAGCTGGGTGGGACAGGGACGGTCTAATGAAAAACTGTTTTTT. This sequence encodes CASSWVGQGRSNEKLFF.

This clone has a single count. The J gene is TRBJ2-7, the V gene TRBV5-6; 10 nucleotides match TRBD2. The germline gives CDR1 SGHDT, CDR2 YYEEEE. The CDR3 consists of 15 residues. V lost 2 bases and J lost 4; bases outside the gene matches: 6. CDR3: CASSFDPSGGYEQYF. For the CDR3, the DNA is TGTGCCAGCAGCTTTGATCCTAGCGGGGGTTACGAGCAGTACTTC.

This clone was observed a handful of times. The chain employs TRBV4-2 and TRBJ1-4; no clear D gene. Germline V CDR1 and CDR2: LGHNA, YNFKEQ. V was cut by 9 bases and J by 2 bases, with 19 bases left in between. The CDR3 has 16 residues. In DNA form, the CDR3 reads TGTGCCAGTTACCAGGATCCGGGTAGGACTAATGAAAAACTGTTTTTT. This translates into CASYQDPGRTNEKLFF.

The gene calls are TRBV10-3 and TRBJ1-2, with D possibly being TRBD1 (6 bases). Trimming cost V 4 bases and J 10 bases, with 16 bases left between them. The CDR3 has 13 residues. Germline lookup yields CDR1 ENHRY and CDR2 SYGVKD. The CDR3 here is CAISGTVQEDYTF. The CDR3 bases are TGTGCCATCAGTGGGACAGTTCAAGAGGACTACACCTTC.

This clone was seen just once. The rearrangement uses TRBV7-3 and TRBJ2-1; possibly TRBD2 for D (6 bases). CDR1 is SGHTA, CDR2 FQGTGA, per germline. Trimming removed 5 bases from V and 4 bases from J, with 15 bases in between. The CDR3 totals 15 residues. The chain's CDR3 is CASSPGVDWYNEQFF. DNA for the CDR3: TGTGCCAGCAGCCCGGGGGTAGATTGGTACAATGAGCAGTTCTTC.

The J gene is TRBJ2-5, the V gene TRBV5-6; D unclear. There are 13 residues in the CDR3. Per the germline V gene, CDR1 is SGHDT and CDR2 is YYEEEE. Trimming took 3 bases from V and 3 from J, leaving 9 bases between them. The CDR3 region is CASSYDNEETQYF. CDR3 sequence (DNA): TGTGCCAGCAGCTACGATAACGAAGAGACCCAGTACTTC.

The chain joins TRBV18 to TRBJ2-4, with 11 bases that match TRBD2. Germline CDR1 reads KGHSH; CDR2 reads LQKENI. V dropped 3 bases and J dropped 9; count of bases not matched to a gene: 10. This CDR3 contains 16 residues. The chain's CDR3 is CASSPTVSGGAGIQYF. For the CDR3, the DNA is TGTGCCAGCTCACCTACGGTTAGCGGGGGGGCCGGCATTCAGTACTTC.

The chain carries TRBV7-9 and TRBJ2-5; no clear D. V was pared by 8 bases and J by 2 bases, with 9 bases between. This CDR3 is 12 amino acids long. Germline CDR1 is SEHNR and CDR2 is FQNEAQ (reference sequence). CDR3 sequence reads: CASGSPQETQYF. For the CDR3, the DNA is TGTGCCAGCGGTTCCCCACAAGAGACCCAGTACTTC.

V is TRBV18 and J is TRBJ1-6, with TRBD1 matching over 8 bases. V shed 4 bases, J shed 14 bases, and the junction held 13 bases outside the gene matches. Germline lookup yields CDR1 KGHSH and CDR2 LQKENI. CDR3 length: 15 amino acids. The CDR3: CASSLVGVTGATLHF. The CDR3 nucleotides read TGTGCCAGCTCACTCGTAGGAGTGACAGGGGCAACCCTCCACTTT.

V is TRBV19 and J is TRBJ1-5; the D gene is possibly TRBD1 (5 bases). V lost 4 bases and J 2 bases, leaving 12 bases between the germline ends. Per the germline V gene, CDR1 is LNHDA and CDR2 is SQIVND (reference sequence). CDR3 length: 15 amino acids. CDR3 sequence (DNA): TGTGCCAGTAGTAGGAAGAAAGGGGGCAATCAGCCCCAGCATTTT. Translated, it gives CASSRKKGGNQPQHF.

This clone came up a few times. The CDR3 DNA reads TGTGCCTGGAGTGTACTAGATTCTAGCACAGATACGCAGTATTTT. Protein sequence: CAWSVLDSSTDTQYF. This chain uses TRBV30 with TRBJ2-3, with TRBD2 as a possible D gene (5 bases). The CDR3 consists of 15 residues. V dropped 0 bases and J dropped 0 bases, with 10 bases sitting between them. Germline V gives CDR1 GTSNPN, CDR2 SVGIG (reference sequence).

The V call is TRBV9, the J call TRBJ2-1; 15 bases are shared with TRBD2. Germline loops: CDR1 SGDLS, CDR2 YYNGEE. There are 20 residues in the CDR3. Trimming took 4 bases from V and 2 from J; bases not matched to a gene: 13. The CDR3 DNA reads as TGTGCCAGCAGCCGGGGTAGGGGACTAGCGGGGGGAAGGGCCTACAATGAGCAGTTCTTC. Encoded protein: CASSRGRGLAGGRAYNEQFF.

The chain is built from TRBV7-2 and TRBJ2-7, with 9 positions matching TRBD1. CDR3 length equals 14 residues. Per germline, CDR1 SGHTA and CDR2 FQGNSA. The J segment lost 1 base and the V segment lost 5 bases, leaving 3 bases of the junction unmatched. The CDR3: CASSVGTGSYEQYF. CDR3 bases: TGTGCCAGCAGCGTGGGGACAGGGTCCTACGAGCAGTACTTC.